Presented here are 28 T cell receptor beta chains from one specimen sequenced in a study of cytomegalovirus exposure and HLA in healthy donors. This PCR relied on a set of 60 Vbeta primers and 13 Jbeta primers. Clones were read by immunoSEQ multiplex PCR, and TCRdb kept only the in-frame ones, dropping some. Of 130,000 or so clones listed, less than 85% are singletons. What was sequenced was PBMCs. The receptor set was obtained from a woman in her thirties or forties in good health and CMV-seropositive.

This sequence joins TRBV5-1 and TRBJ2-7; possible D gene TRBD2, 6 bases. The CDR3 has 13 amino acids. V lost 7 bases to trimming and J lost 6 bases, with 17 bases between them. Germline loops: CDR1 SGHRS, CDR2 YFSETQ. The CDR3: CASGSGVAPEQYF. The CDR3 DNA follows: TGCGCCAGCGGTTCGGGAGTGGCTCCCGAGCAGTACTTC.

The chain is built from TRBV7-6 and TRBJ1-6, with D unresolved. The CDR3 runs to 16 residues. Deletions cut 2 bases from V and 10 bases from J, with 18 bases between. Germline CDR1 is SGHVS and CDR2 is FNYEAQ. The CDR3 DNA reads TGTGCCAGCAGCTTAAATCCCCCCCCCAGTGCCTCACCCCTCCACTTT. Its translation is CASSLNPPPSASPLHF. The variable domain in full, completed from reference TRBV7-6 and TRBJ1-6, reads GAGVSQSPRYKVTKRGQDVALRCDPISGHVSLYWYRQALGQGPEFLTYFNYEAQQDKSGLPNDRFSAERPEGSISTLTIQRTEQRDSAMYRCASSLNPPPSASPLHFGNGTRLTVT.

CDR3 protein: CASSYGGGLNQPQHF. The CDR3 nucleotides read TGTGCCAGCAGTTACGGAGGGGGCCTCAATCAGCCCCAGCATTTT. The rearrangement joins TRBV28 to TRBJ1-5; 7 nucleotides agree with TRBD1. Germline V gives CDR1 MDHEN, CDR2 SYDVKM. The length of the CDR3 is 15 residues. The V gene end was trimmed by 4 bases and the J gene end by 3 bases; junction bases not matched to a gene: 6.

The V call is TRBV7-6, the J call TRBJ2-7; TRBD1 matches at 11 bases. J gave up 3 bases and V 1 base, and 2 bases lay outside the gene matches. Germline loops: CDR1 SGHVS, CDR2 FNYEAQ. CDR3 length: 15 residues. This CDR3 is CASSLVGTGGYEQYF. The CDR3 region has the DNA TGTGCCAGCAGCTTAGTGGGGACAGGGGGCTACGAGCAGTACTTC.

On this clone itself: The junction does not match germline at one end; this may be a read error. The chain joins TRBV7-7 to TRBJ2-5; TRBD2 is a possible D gene (6 bases). The V gene's germline CDR1 is SSHAT and CDR2 FNYEAQ (reference sequence). CDR3 length: 15 residues. CDR3 in amino acids: CASSSTGLAGETQYF. DNA of the CDR3: TGTGCTAGCAGCTCGACGGGACTTGCGGGGGAGACCCAGTACTTC. The entire variable domain, with the rest obtained from reference TRBV7-7 and TRBJ2-5, is as follows: GAGVSQSPRYKVTKRGQDVTLRCDPISSHATLYWYQQALGQGPEFLTYFNYEAQPDKSGLPSDRFSAERPEGSISTLTIQRTEQRDSAMYRCASSSTGLAGETQYFGPGTRLLVL.

A few counts support this clone. The CDR3 protein is CASSFGGTGDQPQHF. CDR3 sequence (DNA): TGTGCCAGCAGCTTTGGAGGGACAGGAGATCAGCCCCAGCATTTT. This chain joins TRBV5-6 and TRBJ1-5, with 8 nucleotides matching TRBD1. This CDR3 comprises 15 residues. J lost 5 bases, V lost 2 bases, and 6 bases had no gene match. The V gene's germline CDR1 is SGHDT and CDR2 YYEEEE. Filled out from reference TRBV5-6 and TRBJ1-5, the complete variable domain reads DAGVTQSPTHLIKTRGQQVTLRCSPKSGHDTVSWYQQALGQGPQFIFQYYEEEERQRGNFPDRFSGHQFPNYSSELNVNALLLGDSALYLCASSFGGTGDQPQHFGDGTRLSIL.

This clone has only a few counts. The chain employs TRBV18 and TRBJ1-6; 9 nucleotides align to TRBD1. The germline CDR1 and CDR2 sequences are KGHSH and LQKENI. CDR3 length equals 16 residues. V lost 8 bases and J lost 9; bases outside the gene matches: 14. The CDR3 spells CASTQLGQGSGSPLHF. The DNA of the CDR3 is TGTGCCAGCACGCAACTGGGACAGGGCTCCGGTTCACCCCTCCACTTT.

This clone is a singleton in its sample. The chain has TRBV30 and TRBJ1-6; 8 nucleotides agree with TRBD1. CDR1 is GTSNPN and CDR2 is SVGIG in the germline V gene (reference sequence). The CDR3 totals 17 residues. Losses at the gene ends were 3 bases for V and 0 bases for J; bases not matched to a gene: 7. CDR3 nucleotide sequence: TGTGCCTGGAGGAGACAGGGGACGAGCTCCTATAATTCACCCCTCCACTTT. It translates to CAWRRQGTSSYNSPLHF.

This clone appeared a single time. The chain has TRBV30 and TRBJ1-1, with TRBD1 matching over 8 bases. The CDR3 sequence is 12 residues long. The V and J ends lost 5 bases and 4 bases, in that order; junction bases with no gene match: 3. Germline loops: CDR1 GTSNPN, CDR2 SVGIG (reference sequence). The CDR3, as DNA: TGTGCCTGGGGGACAGGCTCCACTGAAGCTTTCTTT. Protein product: CAWGTGSTEAFF.

The chain is built from TRBV19 and TRBJ1-1; weak D call: TRBD1 (5 bases). This CDR3 has 15 amino acids. With 0 bases removed from V and 3 bases from J, the gap between germline ends came to 11 bases. Germline V gene lookup returns CDR1 LNHDA and CDR2 SQIVND (reference sequence). In nucleotides, the CDR3 is TGTGCCAGTAGTATAGAAGGACAAGCGTACACTGAAGCTTTCTTT. Amino acid sequence: CASSIEGQAYTEAFF.

The chain is built from TRBV15 and TRBJ1-1; perhaps TRBD1 as D (5 bases). The CDR3 spans 13 residues. Germline CDR1 reads LNHNV; CDR2 reads YYDKDF (reference sequence). V lost 0 bases and J 8 bases, leaving 10 bases between the germline ends. The CDR3 bases are TGTGCCACCAGCAGAGACAGGGAGGGGGAAGCTTTCTTT. Translated: CATSRDREGEAFF.

J is TRBJ2-1 and V is TRBV28; the match to TRBD2 covers 9 bases. The CDR3 totals 16 residues. The V segment lost 5 bases and the J segment 4 bases; nucleotides outside the gene matches: 9. Germline CDR1 reads MDHEN; CDR2 reads SYDVKM. CDR3 region: CASSAPAGGSYNEQFF. In nucleotides, the CDR3 is TGTGCCAGCAGTGCCCCTGCGGGGGGGTCATACAATGAGCAGTTCTTC.

The V and J genes are TRBV28 and TRBJ1-1, with TRBD1 as a possible D gene (5 bases). Germline V CDR1 and CDR2: MDHEN, SYDVKM. The CDR3 length is 15 residues. V was trimmed by 1 base and J by 7 bases, leaving 16 bases between them. For the CDR3, the DNA is TGTGCCAGCAGTTTATACCGGCCAGGCGGGGGTGAAGCTTTCTTT. It is translated as CASSLYRPGGGEAFF.

This clone was recorded a few times. The J gene is TRBJ1-1, the V gene TRBV19; TRBD1 matches at 8 bases. This CDR3 has 15 amino acids. CDR1 and CDR2 from the germline V gene are LNHDA and SQIVND (reference sequence). Trimming cost V 3 bases and J 1 base; bases outside gene matches: 4. As DNA, the CDR3 is TGTGCCAGTAGTATTCAGGGGGCGAAGAACACTGAAGCTTTCTTT. Its translation: CASSIQGAKNTEAFF.

In this sample, this clone turned up a few times. This chain links TRBV6-5 with TRBJ2-7; the D gene is possibly TRBD1 (5 bases). Trimming cost V 5 bases and J 5 bases, with 7 bases left between them. Germline CDR1 reads MNHEY; CDR2 reads SVGAGI. The CDR3 is 11 amino acids. The CDR3 loop is CASSTRDEQYF. CDR3 DNA: TGTGCCAGCAGTACCAGGGACGAGCAGTACTTC.

V is TRBV19 and J is TRBJ2-5; the D gene is possibly TRBD1 (6 bases). Trimming stripped 6 bases from V and 2 bases from J, with 19 bases between. The CDR3 contains 16 residues. CDR1 LNHDA and CDR2 SQIVND come from the germline V gene (reference sequence). The CDR3, as DNA: TGTGCCAGTAGCCCACCAGGGGCTAGAAGACAAGAGACCCAGTACTTC. Its translation is CASSPPGARRQETQYF. Drawing the rest from reference TRBV19 and TRBJ2-5, the complete variable domain is DGGITQSPKYLFRKEGQNVTLSCEQNLNHDAMYWYRQDPGQGLRLIYYSQIVNDFQKGDIAEGYSVSREKKESFPLTVTSAQKNPTAFYLCASSPPGARRQETQYFGPGTRLLVL.

The chain couples TRBV6-5 to TRBJ1-4; TRBD1 aligns across 10 bases. CDR1 MNHEY and CDR2 SVGAGI come from the germline V gene. The CDR3 totals 12 residues. The V and J ends lost 4 bases and 11 bases, in that order; junction bases with no gene match: 1. Here the CDR3 DNA reads TGTGCCAGCAGTTTGGACAGGGGGAAACTGTTTTTT. Translation gives CASSLDRGKLFF.

CDR3 region: CASSLELRGGEKLFF. The CDR3 nucleotides are TGCGCCAGCAGCTTGGAGCTTAGGGGAGGGGAAAAACTGTTTTTT. V gene TRBV5-1 combines with J gene TRBJ1-4, with D possibly matching TRBD1 (5 bases). CDR1 is SGHRS and CDR2 is YFSETQ in the germline V gene. The CDR3 is 15 amino acids. V was pared by 0 bases and J by 8 bases, with 14 bases between.

This chain joins TRBV2 and TRBJ2-3; 8 nucleotides line up with TRBD1. The CDR3 totals 17 residues. V shed 6 bases and J 2 bases; nucleotides not matched to a gene: 13. Germline CDR1 is SNHLY and CDR2 is FYNNEI. This chain's CDR3 is CASSDTTGGRNTDTQYF. The CDR3 coding sequence is TGTGCCAGCAGCGATACTACAGGGGGGAGGAACACAGATACGCAGTATTTT.

This clone has just one count. This sequence joins TRBV5-1 and TRBJ2-2, with TRBD2 matching over 7 bases. The J segment lost 2 bases and the V segment lost 5 bases, leaving 6 bases of the junction unmatched. There are 15 residues in the CDR3. The germline gives CDR1 SGHRS, CDR2 YFSETQ. The CDR3 nucleotides read TGCGCCAGCAGGACCGGGACTACAAACACCGGGGAGCTGTTTTTT. It specifies CASRTGTTNTGELFF. Looking up the rest from reference TRBV5-1 and TRBJ2-2 gives the full variable domain: KAGVTQTPRYLIKTRGQQVTLSCSPISGHRSVSWYQQTPGQGLQFLFEYFSETQRNKGNFPGRFSGRQFSNSRSEMNVSTLELGDSALYLCASRTGTTNTGELFFGEGSRLTVL.

This clone occurred once. V gene TRBV7-6 combines with J gene TRBJ2-5, with TRBD2 identical over 7 bases. V was clipped by 4 bases and J by 3 bases; unmatched bases: 8. Per germline, CDR1 SGHVS and CDR2 FNYEAQ. This CDR3 is 15 amino acids long. The CDR3 protein is CASSSPLADEETQYF. CDR3 in DNA: TGTGCCAGCAGCTCACCGCTAGCGGATGAAGAGACCCAGTACTTC.

This clone was found a few times. The chain has TRBV6-5 and TRBJ1-1; possibly TRBD1 for D (6 bases). Trimming took 7 bases from V and 3 from J, leaving 15 bases between them. Germline V gives CDR1 MNHEY, CDR2 SVGAGI. The CDR3 spans 14 residues. The CDR3 coding sequence is TGTGCCAGCACCTATGAGGGGGAGCACACTGAAGCTTTCTTT. Encoded protein: CASTYEGEHTEAFF.

V usage is TRBV4-3 and J usage is TRBJ2-3, with D unresolved. V lost 1 base and J lost 1, with 3 bases in between. There are 13 residues in the CDR3. Germline V gene lookup returns CDR1 LGHNA and CDR2 YSLEER. The CDR3 here is CASSQVGTDTQYF. CDR3 DNA: TGCGCCAGCAGCCAAGTCGGCACAGATACGCAGTATTTT.

The chain is built from TRBV27 and TRBJ1-5; D gene uncertain. The CDR3 runs to 14 residues. V lost 3 bases and J lost 0, with 6 bases in between. CDR1 is MNHEY, CDR2 SMNVEV, per germline (reference sequence). The CDR3 nucleotides read TGTGCCAGCAGTTTCGGGTATAGCAATCAGCCCCAGCATTTT. Its translation: CASSFGYSNQPQHF.

The V gene is TRBV6-1, the J gene TRBJ1-1, with D maybe TRBD1 (5 bases). This CDR3 contains 12 residues. Trimming took 1 base from V and 7 from J, leaving 7 bases between them. The germline V gene encodes CDR1 MNHNS and CDR2 SASEGT. In DNA, the CDR3 is TGTGCCAGCAGTGAAGTGGGGCTTGAAGCTTTCTTT. It yields the protein CASSEVGLEAFF.

The chain recombines TRBV28 with TRBJ2-7, with a weak D call TRBD1 (6 bases). Trimming stripped 5 bases from V and 2 bases from J, with 19 bases between. Germline V gives CDR1 MDHEN, CDR2 SYDVKM. The CDR3 spans 16 residues. The CDR3 reads CASSLNKGHRAYEQYF. The CDR3 nucleotides read TGTGCCAGCAGTCTAAATAAGGGACACCGAGCCTACGAGCAGTACTTC.

The V gene is TRBV5-4, the J gene TRBJ1-6; D call uncertain. V was pared by 0 bases and J by 1 base, with 8 bases between. This CDR3 has 16 amino acids. The germline V gene has CDR1 SGHNT and CDR2 YYREEE (reference sequence). The CDR3 reads CASSLGGASYNSPLHF. DNA for the CDR3: TGTGCCAGCAGCTTGGGGGGAGCTTCCTATAATTCACCCCTCCACTTT.

The rearrangement links TRBV5-4 to TRBJ1-2; D not resolved. The germline V and J ends were trimmed by 3 bases and 4 bases, with 7 bases remaining between them. Germline lookup yields CDR1 SGHNT and CDR2 YYREEE (reference sequence). CDR3 size: 12 residues. The CDR3 bases are TGTGCCAGCAGCTGGGAGGGCTATGGCTACACCTTC. This codes for CASSWEGYGYTF.